The rows below give T cell receptor beta chains drawn from one sample of a study of cytomegalovirus exposure and HLA in healthy donors. This table comes from immunoSEQ multiplex PCR, and its TCRdb copy is limited to in-frame clones, with some not included. This sample has 120,000 or so clones, with roughly 15% found just once. The sample was PBMCs. All receptors come from a female donor in good health and CMV-seropositive. The CDR3 runs from the conserved cysteine through the conserved F or W.

cdr3_aa: CASGQGAPGEQFF
v_call: TRBV27

cdr3_aa: CASSLGPINEQFF
v_call: TRBV7-8

cdr3_aa: CASSVGQGNSPLHF
v_call: TRBV9

cdr3_aa: CASSPRTSGRRASYNEQFF
v_call: TRBV5-1

cdr3_aa: CARSRDRVHEQYF
v_call: TRBV5-3

cdr3_aa: CASSPSGLAYEQYF
v_call: TRBV6-1

cdr3_aa: CASSWRTSGGAGELFF
v_call: TRBV7-2

cdr3_aa: CATSSLAGVNEQYF
v_call: TRBV15

cdr3_aa: CASSEAGGLSGNTIYF
v_call: TRBV9

cdr3_aa: CASSNIRQGRSNQPQHF
v_call: TRBV19

cdr3_aa: CASSQANRGGLAGTIQYF
v_call: TRBV4-1

cdr3_aa: CSVEVLGGHYGYTF
v_call: TRBV29-1

cdr3_aa: CASSLNRETEAFF
v_call: TRBV27

cdr3_aa: CASSLISGLYEQYF
v_call: TRBV5-6

cdr3_aa: CASSRTGYEQFF
v_call: TRBV7-9

cdr3_aa: CASSLLGGGAPDTQYF
v_call: TRBV7-9

cdr3_aa: CASSLTPGNSYEQYF
v_call: TRBV5-5

cdr3_aa: CAIRGQGGYNEQFF
v_call: TRBV10-3

cdr3_aa: CASSYSRALEQYF
v_call: TRBV6-5

cdr3_aa: CASSLSGDTQYF
v_call: TRBV27

cdr3_aa: CSVKTEWNTEAFF
v_call: TRBV29-1

cdr3_aa: CASSLWGEQFF
v_call: TRBV28

cdr3_aa: CSVGTGEGSEQYF
v_call: TRBV29-1

cdr3_aa: CASSYGTGDYGYTF
v_call: TRBV18

cdr3_aa: CASSQDRTGGYGYTF
v_call: TRBV4-3

cdr3_aa: CASSSDGGAGPQHF
v_call: TRBV5-1

cdr3_aa: CASSVNSRGPVEQFF
v_call: TRBV28

cdr3_aa: CASSLPGQFHNEQFF
v_call: TRBV7-2

cdr3_aa: CASSFPSIAGGGTGELFF
v_call: TRBV4-2

cdr3_aa: CAIQGPYEQYF
v_call: TRBV28

cdr3_aa: CASSLTSGSDTQYF
v_call: TRBV7-9

cdr3_aa: CASSLSGNTIYF
v_call: TRBV7-9

cdr3_aa: CASSDGPGGAYNEQFF
v_call: TRBV2

cdr3_aa: CAWTNSGNTIYF
v_call: TRBV30

cdr3_aa: CAWGTTSLSGNTIYF
v_call: TRBV30

cdr3_aa: CASSGPGINQPQHF
v_call: TRBV6-1

cdr3_aa: CASSQAVRTSGYNEQFF
v_call: TRBV4-1

cdr3_aa: CASSPEGQGGTEAFF
v_call: TRBV4-2

cdr3_aa: CASSIFNWRTGNTGELFF
v_call: TRBV19

cdr3_aa: CASRTRGREGEKLFF
v_call: TRBV6-5

cdr3_aa: CASSELGGSNQPQHF
v_call: TRBV2

cdr3_aa: CASSLTEFYYGYTF
v_call: TRBV28

cdr3_aa: CASQHRGDGNQPQHF
v_call: TRBV27

cdr3_aa: CASSPNSGASTDTQYF
v_call: TRBV5-4

cdr3_aa: CASSWFSQGWGEQFF
v_call: TRBV19

cdr3_aa: CASSTMTSGPTHEQFF
v_call: TRBV2

cdr3_aa: CASSPRGEGPETQYF
v_call: TRBV28

cdr3_aa: CASSPGYRVEEKLFF
v_call: TRBV6-5

cdr3_aa: CASSGLRDISSGYTF
v_call: TRBV25-1

cdr3_aa: CASKSRPLSSGTREYNEQFF
v_call: TRBV4-1

cdr3_aa: CASSGGVTPYEQYF
v_call: TRBV11-2

cdr3_aa: CASSLEMGRADTQYF
v_call: TRBV11-2

cdr3_aa: CASSPQAGTGGPYNSPLHF
v_call: TRBV27

cdr3_aa: CASSSFGTGRRNTIYF
v_call: TRBV28

cdr3_aa: CASGLSSEKLFF
v_call: TRBV28

cdr3_aa: CASSQDGTSGPYEQYF
v_call: TRBV4-2

cdr3_aa: CASSLSTAYDSYGYTF
v_call: TRBV5-1

cdr3_aa: CASRPGTPGYYEQYF
v_call: TRBV27

cdr3_aa: CATSRLYGGNQPQHF
v_call: TRBV15